This TCR beta chain is drawn from a study of blood T cell repertoires in COVID-19. Overall study context: PBMCs, B-cell-depleted T cells, or T cells provided the cDNA or gDNA that made up the material.

Germline-derived CDR1 and CDR2 are MDHEN and SYDVKM. The CDR3 consists of 14 residues. V shed 7 bases, J shed 5 bases, and the junction held 9 bases outside the gene matches. This table comes from immunoSEQ multiplex PCR, and its TCRdb copy is limited to in-frame clones, with some not included. The data show 70,000 to 85,000 clones, about 89% seen once. The specimen sequenced was peripheral blood. The rearrangement joins TRBV28 to TRBJ2-7; 9 positions match TRBD1. This clonotype was obtained from a woman aged 60-75 years with acute or convalescent COVID-19. The CDR3 loop reads CASNPGTGINEQYF. The DNA of the CDR3 is TGTGCCAGCAATCCCGGGACAGGGATCAACGAGCAGTACTTC. Drawing the rest from reference TRBV28 and TRBJ2-7, the complete variable domain is DVKVTQSSRYLVKRTGEKVFLECVQDMDHENMFWYRQDPGLGLRLIYFSYDVKMKEKGDIPEGYSVSREKKERFSLILESASTNQTSMYLCASNPGTGINEQYFGPGTRLTVT.